This T cell receptor beta chain is from a study of T cell responses to AZD1222 COVID-19 vaccine. Investigators merged groups given second doses at roughly 4 or roughly 12 weeks. Study-wide points: Unmutated variant regions reportedly attract nearly half of all spike-specific TCRs. Donors in the cohort were predominantly white British and more often female, and clonal diversity was possibly underestimated. Just 5 or 6 AZD1222 recipients tested seropositive at baseline.

Here immunoSEQ multiplex PCR was the method, and the copy in TCRdb shows in-frame clones only, minus some. This sample has just under 80,000 clones, with roughly 90% found just once. The germline V gene has CDR1 LNHDA and CDR2 SQIVND (reference sequence). The CDR3 loop spans 15 amino acids. J lost 2 bases, V lost 4 bases, and 4 bases had no gene match. Turning to this clone: Its antigen is still unknown.

The source is an adult who received the AZD1222 COVID-19 vaccine. The chain couples TRBV19 to TRBJ2-3, with TRBD2 identical over 9 bases. The material was peripheral blood, obtained 28 days after the second AZD1222 dose. CDR3 sequence reads: CASSKPSGTTDTQYF. The CDR3, as DNA: TGTGCCAGTAGTAAGCCTAGCGGGACCACAGATACGCAGTATTTT.